These 5 T cell receptor beta chains share one sample of origin, sequenced in a study of tumour-infiltrating T cells in Burkitt lymphoma. Produced via immunoSEQ multiplex PCR; TCRdb's table is partial and in-frame only. The data contain more than 12,000 clones, roughly 73% of them singletons. The sequenced material came from tumor tissue. The source is a human donor with diffuse large B-cell lymphoma.

The chain couples TRBV25-1 to TRBJ1-1; a possible D gene is TRBD1 (5 bases). CDR1 and CDR2 (germline): MGHDK, SYGVNS. The ends were cut back, 6 bases at V and 6 bases at J, with 23 bases in the middle. The CDR3 spans 16 residues. CDR3 sequence reads: CASSVQTALIRSEAFF. CDR3 DNA: TGTGCCAGCAGCGTCCAGACAGCGCTGATAAGGTCTGAAGCTTTCTTT.

This sequence joins TRBV19 and TRBJ1-1; maybe TRBD1 (5 bases). Germline V gene sequence: CDR1 LNHDA, CDR2 SQIVND (reference sequence). This CDR3 is built from 12 residues. Trimming removed 5 bases from V and 8 bases from J, with 12 bases in between. The CDR3 nucleotides are TGTGCCAGTAGTTACCAGGGTGCGGAAGCTTTCTTT. Translation gives CASSYQGAEAFF.

The CDR3, as DNA: TGTGCCAGCAGTATGGGACTAGCAGGTGGTGAGACCCAGTACTTC. It specifies CASSMGLAGGETQYF. The rearrangement uses TRBV5-4 and TRBJ2-5, with 9 bases fitting TRBD2. The CDR3 totals 15 residues. V dropped 5 bases and J dropped 5; count of bases not matched to a gene: 10. CDR1 and CDR2 from the germline V gene are SGHNT and YYREEE (reference sequence).

The chain uses TRBV10-3 and TRBJ2-3; D is unclear. V gave up 0 bases and J gave up 2 bases, with 12 bases separating them. Germline CDR1 reads ENHRY; CDR2 reads SYGVKD. This CDR3 spans 16 amino acids. CDR3 sequence (DNA): TGTGCCATCAGTGAGTCGGTTTCGGCAGTCACAGATACGCAGTATTTT. Translation gives CAISESVSAVTDTQYF.

The count of this clone is one. The rearrangement uses TRBV5-1 and TRBJ1-1, with 7 bases fitting TRBD1. With 2 bases clipped from V and 5 bases from J, the junction kept 12 bases outside the gene matches. Germline values: CDR1 SGHRS, CDR2 YFSETQ. The CDR3 spans 16 residues. The CDR3 loop is CASSFATGRLRTEAFF. The CDR3, as DNA: TGCGCCAGCAGCTTTGCGACAGGGCGGCTACGTACTGAAGCTTTCTTT. Supplemented by reference TRBV5-1 and TRBJ1-1, the full variable domain reads KAGVTQTPRYLIKTRGQQVTLSCSPISGHRSVSWYQQTPGQGLQFLFEYFSETQRNKGNFPGRFSGRQFSNSRSEMNVSTLELGDSALYLCASSFATGRLRTEAFFGQGTRLTVV.